These 29 T cell receptor beta chains were all obtained from the same sample, sequenced in a study of T-cell reconstitution after alpha-beta-depleted transplantation in children. Construction of the TCRbeta library involved unique molecular identifiers. TCRdb re-called the PCR reads with MiXCR, one entry per CDR3 protein. The sample has 480,000 or so distinct CDR3 sequences, 10% seen once. The source was PBMCs, collected before TCRalphabeta/CD19-depleted stem cell transplant. These receptors originate from a child aged 2-15 years with inherited bone marrow failure, due to receive a stem cell transplant.

This clonotype was detected many times. The chain recombines TRBV27 with TRBJ2-2; D remains unclear. This CDR3 comprises 15 residues. The V end was cut by 3 bases, the J end by 0 bases, with 8 bases between. Looked up from germline, CDR1 is MNHEY and CDR2 is SMNVEV (reference sequence). CDR3 bases: TGTGCCAGCAGTTTCTTCGAGGCGAACACCGGGGAGCTGTTTTTT. Residues: CASSFFEANTGELFF.

This clonotype has a count of ten or more. This rearrangement joins TRBV9 to TRBJ2-1; 10 bases fit TRBD2. Per germline, CDR1 SGDLS and CDR2 YYNGEE. The V segment lost 2 bases and the J segment 1 base; nucleotides outside the gene matches: 3. The CDR3 contains 16 residues. The CDR3 DNA is TGTGCCAGCAGCGTCAGCGGGAGGGGGTCCTACAATGAGCAGTTCTTC. Translating gives CASSVSGRGSYNEQFF.

CDR3 in amino acids: CAISEGGIKEQYF. The CDR3 DNA reads TGTGCCATCAGTGAAGGGGGAATTAAAGAGCAGTACTTC. The chain is built from TRBV10-3 and TRBJ2-7; possibly TRBD1 for D (6 bases). Germline loops: CDR1 ENHRY, CDR2 SYGVKD. The CDR3 runs 13 residues. Trimming removed 3 bases at V and 7 bases at J, with 13 bases between.

This clonotype was counted at least ten times. This chain's CDR3 is CASSAPGQGNEKLFF. DNA for the CDR3: TGCGCCAGCAGCGCACCGGGACAGGGGAATGAAAAACTGTTTTTT. The chain joins TRBV5-1 to TRBJ1-4; 10 nucleotides match TRBD1. V lost 4 bases and J lost 5; bases outside the gene matches: 5. Germline assignment: CDR1 SGHRS and CDR2 YFSETQ. The CDR3 runs 15 residues. Based on the CDR3 plus reference TRBV5-1 and TRBJ1-4, the full variable domain is KAGVTQTPRYLIKTRGQQVTLSCSPISGHRSVSWYQQTPGQGLQFLFEYFSETQRNKGNFPGRFSGRQFSNSRSEMNVSTLELGDSALYLCASSAPGQGNEKLFFGSGTQLSVL.

The chain uses TRBV4-3 and TRBJ2-7; TRBD1 might be the D (6 bases). V lost 2 bases to trimming and J lost 6 bases, with 14 bases between them. Germline lookup yields CDR1 LGHNA and CDR2 YSLEER. CDR3 length equals 14 residues. The CDR3 bases are TGCGCCAGCAGCCAAACCCTTACAGGGTTCGAGCAGTACTTC. Encoded protein: CASSQTLTGFEQYF.

This clonotype has a count of ten or more. The chain carries TRBV12-3 or TRBV12-4 and TRBJ1-3; D is uncertain. CDR3 length equals 14 residues. The V end was cut by 6 bases, the J end by 0 bases, with 9 bases between. CDR3 amino acids: CASRWTVSGNTIYF. CDR3 DNA: TGTGCCAGCAGGTGGACCGTCTCTGGAAACACCATATATTTT.

A few counts support this clonotype. The J gene is TRBJ2-1, the V gene TRBV27; maybe TRBD2 (6 bases). Per germline, CDR1 MNHEY and CDR2 SMNVEV (reference sequence). The CDR3 has 16 residues. Trimming pared 0 bases from V and 6 bases from J, leaving 15 bases between. This chain's CDR3 is CASSLSAGKGSNEQFF. In nucleotides, the CDR3 is TGTGCCAGCAGTTTATCGGCGGGAAAGGGTAGCAATGAGCAGTTCTTC.

This clonotype was counted at least ten times. V is TRBV4-3 and J is TRBJ2-2, with D uncertain. V was pared by 0 bases and J by 2 bases, with 13 bases between. This CDR3 contains 17 residues. Germline values: CDR1 LGHNA, CDR2 YSLEER. CDR3 in amino acids: CASSQDPNYGNTGELFF. CDR3 DNA sequence: TGCGCCAGCAGCCAAGATCCCAATTACGGAAACACCGGGGAGCTGTTTTTT.

This clonotype was found many times. This rearrangement joins TRBV2 to TRBJ2-1, with a possible D match to TRBD2 (7 bases). Germline loops: CDR1 SNHLY, CDR2 FYNNEI. With 3 bases removed from V and 4 bases from J, the gap between germline ends came to 16 bases. The CDR3 consists of 16 residues. The CDR3 spells CASSEFGGAGYNEQFF. The CDR3 coding sequence is TGTGCCAGCAGTGAGTTTGGGGGGGCTGGGTACAATGAGCAGTTCTTC.

The sample holds many counts of this clonotype. This chain uses TRBV29-1 with TRBJ2-7, with 7 bases identical to TRBD1. The trim removed 7 bases at V and 3 bases at J, leaving 3 bases unmatched. The CDR3 totals 11 residues. In germline, CDR1 is SQVTM, CDR2 ANQGSEA. As DNA, the CDR3 is TGCAGCGGTAGGACAGGCTACGAGCAGTACTTC. This translates into CSGRTGYEQYF.

Concerning this clonotype itself: Since a much larger clone is just one base distant, this may be a read error. The CDR3 ends on some other residue instead of the conserved phenylalanine or tryptophan, so this is likely a read error. The V and J genes are TRBV27 and TRBJ2-7; 7 bases map to TRBD1. The V gene end was trimmed by 6 bases and the J gene end by 2 bases; junction bases not matched to a gene: 7. Germline-derived CDR1 and CDR2 are MNHEY and SMNVEV (reference sequence). The CDR3 loop spans 14 amino acids. The CDR3 sequence: CASSVLGTAYEQYL. CDR3 nucleotides: TGTGCCAGCAGCGTCCTCGGGACAGCCTACGAGCAGTACCTC.

In the case of this clonotype: A much larger clonotype is one base distant, so this may be a read error. The V call is TRBV27, the J call TRBJ2-7; 7 positions agree with TRBD1. The CDR3 loop spans 15 amino acids. Germline CDR1 and CDR2: MNHEY and SMNVEV (reference sequence). CDR3 DNA: TGTGCCAGCAGTCCCCAGACCGGACAGGTCTACGAGCATTACTTC. Its protein product is CASSPQTGQVYEHYF.

This clonotype was recorded at least ten times. This chain connects TRBV9 to TRBJ2-5; D unclear. The CDR3 covers 13 residues. Germline V gene data show CDR1 as SGDLS and CDR2 as YYNGEE. V was clipped by 3 bases and J by 2 bases, with 8 bases between them. CDR3 protein: CASSGPSQETQYF. The CDR3 DNA sequence: TGTGCCAGCAGCGGGCCTAGTCAAGAGACCCAGTACTTC.

Points on this clonotype: This may be a read error, as it is one base from a much larger clone. The chain couples TRBV7-9 to TRBJ2-1, with TRBD2 as a possible D gene (5 bases). Deletions cut 6 bases from V and 3 bases from J, with 15 bases between. This CDR3 is built from 15 residues. CDR1 and CDR2 (germline): SEHNR, FQNEAQ (reference sequence). The CDR3 region is CASSSVLDCYNEQFF. For the CDR3, the DNA is TGTGCCAGCAGTTCAGTTTTGGACTGCTACAATGAGCAGTTCTTC.

This clonotype was observed at least ten times. V gene TRBV7-2 combines with J gene TRBJ2-7; the D is unclear. The CDR3 is 14 residues long. The germline V gene has CDR1 SGHTA and CDR2 FQGNSA. The V gene lost 2 bases and the J gene lost 4 bases, with 12 bases spanning the gap. CDR3 coding DNA: TGTGCCAGCAGCTTAACTACCCTGGCGTACGAGCAGTACTTC. Translating gives CASSLTTLAYEQYF.

This clonotype was seen a handful of times. J is TRBJ2-5 and V is TRBV29-1; TRBD1 matches at 9 bases. The CDR3 contains 15 residues. In germline, CDR1 is SQVTM, CDR2 ANQGSEA. With 6 bases clipped from V and 3 bases from J, the junction kept 11 bases outside the gene matches. The CDR3 nucleotides read TGCAGCGTCAATTTTTACTGGGACAGGGAAGAGACCCAGTACTTC. Amino acid sequence: CSVNFYWDREETQYF.

This clonotype occurred many times. V and J are TRBV7-2 and TRBJ1-3; the D is unclear. Germline assignment: CDR1 SGHTA and CDR2 FQGNSA. Trimming removed 6 bases at V and 0 bases at J, with 12 bases between. The CDR3 covers 15 residues. CDR3 nucleotides: TGTGCCAGCAGTCCCGGGCCTTACTCTGGAAACACCATATATTTT. The encoded protein is CASSPGPYSGNTIYF.

As concerns this clonotype: It may be a read error: a sequence one base away is much more abundant. The rearrangement joins TRBV5-1 to TRBJ2-1; D is possibly TRBD1 (9 bases). The CDR3 has 16 amino acids. The V gene's germline CDR1 is SGHRS and CDR2 YFSETQ. The CDR3 reads CASSSGGTGPNNEQLF. CDR3 bases: TGCGCCAGCAGCTCGGGAGGGACAGGGCCTAACAATGAGCAGCTCTTC.

This clonotype was detected many times. The V call is TRBV9, the J call TRBJ2-1, with TRBD2 as a possible D gene (8 bases). The CDR3 is 17 amino acids. Germline V CDR1 and CDR2: SGDLS, YYNGEE. V dropped 5 bases and J dropped 6 bases, with 24 bases sitting between them. This CDR3 reads CASSQGVAGSAANEQFF. CDR3 nucleotide sequence: TGTGCCAGCAGTCAGGGGGTAGCGGGATCAGCCGCCAATGAGCAGTTCTTC.

There are many counts of this clonotype. The V and J genes are TRBV29-1 and TRBJ2-4; D tentatively fits TRBD1 or TRBD2 (5 bases each). Between the trimmed V and J ends, which lost 6 bases and 6 bases, there was a span of 9 bases. This CDR3 is built from 11 residues. CDR1 is SQVTM and CDR2 is ANQGSEA in the germline V gene. The DNA of the CDR3 is TGCAGCGTCGGGGACGGAAACATTCAGTACTTC. Its translation: CSVGDGNIQYF.

This clonotype occurred many times. This chain uses TRBV20-1 with TRBJ2-1; 9 nucleotides line up with TRBD2. The CDR3 is 14 amino acids. Germline CDR1 DFQATT, CDR2 SNEGSKA (reference sequence). The trim removed 3 bases at V and 2 bases at J, leaving 2 bases unmatched. The DNA for the CDR3 is TGCAGTGCTAGGGGCGGGAGGGCCTACAATGAGCAGTTCTTC. Translating it yields CSARGGRAYNEQFF.

This clonotype occurred many times. V is TRBV4-3 and J is TRBJ2-7; TRBD2 aligns across 11 bases. Germline V CDR1 and CDR2: LGHNA, YSLEER. CDR3 length: 14 amino acids. The V segment lost 2 bases and the J segment 5 bases; nucleotides outside the gene matches: 2. The CDR3: CASSQTSGSDEQYF. The CDR3 DNA is TGCGCCAGCAGCCAAACTAGCGGGAGCGACGAGCAGTACTTC.

The sample holds many counts of this clonotype. V gene TRBV7-9 combines with J gene TRBJ2-3, with TRBD1 identical over 8 bases. CDR3 length: 16 residues. In germline, CDR1 is SEHNR, CDR2 FQNEAQ (reference sequence). The V gene end was trimmed by 7 bases and the J gene end by 4 bases; junction bases not matched to a gene: 13. This CDR3 reads CASIASTGVEADTQYF. The CDR3 bases are TGTGCCAGCATCGCCTCGACAGGGGTGGAGGCAGATACGCAGTATTTT.

In this sample, this clonotype turned up a few times. V and J are TRBV4-3 and TRBJ2-1; no clear D gene. Germline V CDR1 and CDR2: LGHNA, YSLEER. Deletions cut 2 bases from V and 8 bases from J, with 10 bases between. This CDR3 has 13 amino acids. The CDR3 region is CASSQKLGDEQFF. The DNA of the CDR3 is TGCGCCAGCAGCCAAAAATTGGGCGATGAGCAGTTCTTC.

This clonotype was detected ten times or more. This sequence joins TRBV29-1 and TRBJ2-7; 7 positions agree with TRBD2. This CDR3 is built from 14 residues. The V gene end was trimmed by 4 bases and the J gene end by 0 bases; junction bases not matched to a gene: 6. In germline, CDR1 is SQVTM, CDR2 ANQGSEA. This chain's CDR3 is CSVVFRGSSYEQYF. CDR3 sequence (DNA): TGCAGCGTTGTTTTTCGCGGGAGCTCCTACGAGCAGTACTTC.

The chain employs TRBV5-5 and TRBJ1-2; D unresolved. The V and J ends lost 4 bases and 4 bases respectively, with 11 bases between them. Germline values: CDR1 SGHKS, CDR2 YYEKEE (reference sequence). The CDR3 sequence is 13 residues long. Here the CDR3 DNA reads TGTGCCAGCAGCCTAGGGCGGGGCTATGGCTACACCTTC. Residues: CASSLGRGYGYTF.

This clonotype has ten or more counts. CDR3 bases: TGCGCCAGCAGCCTTGACAGGGAATTTAGCTATGGCTACACCTTC. Its translation: CASSLDREFSYGYTF. V usage is TRBV4-3 and J usage is TRBJ1-2, with 7 bases lining up with TRBD1. The CDR3 extends over 15 amino acids. Per germline, CDR1 LGHNA and CDR2 YSLEER. Trimming cost V 4 bases and J 4 bases; bases outside gene matches: 9.

This clonotype has at least ten counts. The chain recombines TRBV11-2 with TRBJ2-1; 8 bases are a match to TRBD1. Germline-derived CDR1 and CDR2 are SGHAT and FQNNGV. The trim removed 5 bases at V and 4 bases at J, leaving 7 bases unmatched. The CDR3 runs 15 residues. The CDR3 loop is CASSPGTGYYNEQFF. The CDR3 nucleotides are TGTGCCAGCAGCCCCGGGACAGGTTATTACAATGAGCAGTTCTTC.

The table lists this clonotype with many counts. The chain combines TRBV3-1 with TRBJ2-5; 8 bases align to TRBD1. CDR1 is LGHDT, CDR2 YNNKEL, per germline (reference sequence). Trimming took 1 base from V and 5 from J; bases not matched to a gene: 6. CDR3 size: 15 residues. The CDR3: CASSQAPGGQETQYF. Here the CDR3 DNA reads TGTGCCAGCAGCCAAGCTCCAGGGGGCCAGGAGACCCAGTACTTC.